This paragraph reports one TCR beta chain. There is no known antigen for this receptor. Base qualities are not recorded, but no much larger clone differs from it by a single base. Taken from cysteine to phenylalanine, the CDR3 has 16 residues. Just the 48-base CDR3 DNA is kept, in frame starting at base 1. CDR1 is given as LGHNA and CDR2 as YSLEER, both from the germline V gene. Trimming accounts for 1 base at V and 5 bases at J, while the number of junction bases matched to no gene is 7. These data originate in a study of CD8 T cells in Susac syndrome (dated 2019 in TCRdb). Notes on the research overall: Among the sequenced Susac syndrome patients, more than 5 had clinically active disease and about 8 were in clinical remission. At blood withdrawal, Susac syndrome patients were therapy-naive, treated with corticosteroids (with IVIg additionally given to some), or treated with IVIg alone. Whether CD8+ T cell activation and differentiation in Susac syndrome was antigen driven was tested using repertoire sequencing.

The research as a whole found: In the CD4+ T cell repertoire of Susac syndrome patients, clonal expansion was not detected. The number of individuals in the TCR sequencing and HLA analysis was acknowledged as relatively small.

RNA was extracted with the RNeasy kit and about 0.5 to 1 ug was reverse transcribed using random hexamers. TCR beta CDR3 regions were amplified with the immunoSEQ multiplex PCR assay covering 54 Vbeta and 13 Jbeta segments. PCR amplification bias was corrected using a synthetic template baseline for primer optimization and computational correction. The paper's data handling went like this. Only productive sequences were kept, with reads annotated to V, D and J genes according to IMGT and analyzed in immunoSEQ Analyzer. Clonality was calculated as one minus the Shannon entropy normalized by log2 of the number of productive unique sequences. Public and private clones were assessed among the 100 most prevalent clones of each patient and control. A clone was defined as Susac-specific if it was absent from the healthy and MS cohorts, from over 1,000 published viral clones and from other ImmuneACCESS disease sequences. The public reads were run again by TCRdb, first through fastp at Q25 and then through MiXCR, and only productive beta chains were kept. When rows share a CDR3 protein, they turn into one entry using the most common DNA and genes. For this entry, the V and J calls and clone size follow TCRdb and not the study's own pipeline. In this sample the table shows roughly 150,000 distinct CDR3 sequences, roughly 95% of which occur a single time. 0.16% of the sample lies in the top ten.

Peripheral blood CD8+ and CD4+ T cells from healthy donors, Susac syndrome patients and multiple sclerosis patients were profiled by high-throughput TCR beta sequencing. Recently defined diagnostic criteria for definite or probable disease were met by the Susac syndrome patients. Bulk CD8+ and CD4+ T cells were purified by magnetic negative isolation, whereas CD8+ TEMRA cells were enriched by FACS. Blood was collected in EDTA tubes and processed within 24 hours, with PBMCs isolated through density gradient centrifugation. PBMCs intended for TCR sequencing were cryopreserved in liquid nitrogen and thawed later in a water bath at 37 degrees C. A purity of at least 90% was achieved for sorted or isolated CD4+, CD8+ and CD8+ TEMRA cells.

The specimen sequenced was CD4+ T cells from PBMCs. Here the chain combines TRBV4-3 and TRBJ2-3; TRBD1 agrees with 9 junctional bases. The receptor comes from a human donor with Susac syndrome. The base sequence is TGCGCCAGCAGCCAAGGCCCGGGACAGGGTGGAGATACGCAGTATTTT. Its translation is CASSQGPGQGGDTQYF.